This TCR beta chain was observed in a study of cytomegalovirus exposure and HLA in healthy donors. Study observations and caveats: Equally common other TCR beta chains were less clonally expanded than HLA-associated ones, a later analysis found.

This clone has only one observation. What it binds is not known. PCR primers comprised 60 Vbeta and 13 Jbeta primers. Repertoires were generated with immunoSEQ multiplex PCR, while TCRdb's copy carries only in-frame clones and drops some. The sample lists fewer than 110,000 clones, more than 75% occurring once. CDR3 length: 13 residues. V was pared by 7 bases and J by 5 bases, with 6 bases of the junction left unmatched. Germline loops: CDR1 MGHDK, CDR2 SYGVNS. The chain joins TRBV25-1 to TRBJ1-1, with 8 bases that match TRBD1. The TCR sequence derives from a man younger than 45 in good health and CMV-seropositive. Sequencing was carried out using PBMCs. This chain's CDR3 is CASNQGAGTEAFF. CDR3 nucleotides: TGTGCCAGCAACCAGGGGGCAGGGACTGAAGCTTTCTTT.